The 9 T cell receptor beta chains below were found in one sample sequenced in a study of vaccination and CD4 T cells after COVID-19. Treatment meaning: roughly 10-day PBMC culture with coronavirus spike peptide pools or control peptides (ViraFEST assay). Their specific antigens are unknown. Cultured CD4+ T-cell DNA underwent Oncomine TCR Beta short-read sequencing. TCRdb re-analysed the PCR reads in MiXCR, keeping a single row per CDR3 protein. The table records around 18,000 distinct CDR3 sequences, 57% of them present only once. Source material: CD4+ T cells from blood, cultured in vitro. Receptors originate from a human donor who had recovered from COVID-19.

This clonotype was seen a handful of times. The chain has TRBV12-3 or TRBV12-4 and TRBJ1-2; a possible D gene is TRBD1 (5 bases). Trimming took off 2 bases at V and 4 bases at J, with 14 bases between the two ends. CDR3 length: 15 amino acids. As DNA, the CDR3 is TGTGCCAGCAGTTTACGGGGGAGGGGAGGCTATGGCTACACCTTC. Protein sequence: CASSLRGRGGYGYTF.

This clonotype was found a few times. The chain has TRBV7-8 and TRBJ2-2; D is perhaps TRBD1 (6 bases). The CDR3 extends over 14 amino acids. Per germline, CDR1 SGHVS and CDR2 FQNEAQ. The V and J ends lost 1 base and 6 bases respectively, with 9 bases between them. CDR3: CASSLVGGSGELFF. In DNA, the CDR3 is TGTGCCAGCAGCTTAGTAGGGGGATCCGGGGAGCTGTTTTTT.

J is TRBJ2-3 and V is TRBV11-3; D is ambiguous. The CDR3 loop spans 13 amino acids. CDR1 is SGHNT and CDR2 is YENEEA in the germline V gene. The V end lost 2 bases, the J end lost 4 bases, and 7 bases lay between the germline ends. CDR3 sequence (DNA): TGTGCCAGCAGCTTAACCCTCGCAGATACGCAGTATTTT. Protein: CASSLTLADTQYF.

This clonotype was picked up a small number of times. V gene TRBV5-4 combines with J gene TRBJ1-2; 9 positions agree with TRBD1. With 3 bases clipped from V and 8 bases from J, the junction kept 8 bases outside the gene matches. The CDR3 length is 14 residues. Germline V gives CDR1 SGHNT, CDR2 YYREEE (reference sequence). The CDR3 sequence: CASSSDRGYGGYTF. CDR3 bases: TGTGCCAGCAGCTCAGACAGGGGGTACGGGGGCTACACCTTC.

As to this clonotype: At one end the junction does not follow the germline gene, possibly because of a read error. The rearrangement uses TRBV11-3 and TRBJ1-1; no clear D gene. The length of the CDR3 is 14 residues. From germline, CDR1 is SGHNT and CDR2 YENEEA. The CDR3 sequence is CASSLEWTNTEVFF. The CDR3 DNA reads TGTGCCAGCAGCTTAGAGTGGACTAACACTGAAGTTTTCTTT.

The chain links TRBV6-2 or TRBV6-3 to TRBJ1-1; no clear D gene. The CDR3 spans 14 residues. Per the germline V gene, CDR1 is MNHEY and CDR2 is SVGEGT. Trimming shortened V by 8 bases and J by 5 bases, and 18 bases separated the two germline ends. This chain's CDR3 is CASRRGLEETEAFF. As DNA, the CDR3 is TGTGCCAGCCGCCGCGGACTGGAAGAGACTGAAGCTTTCTTT.

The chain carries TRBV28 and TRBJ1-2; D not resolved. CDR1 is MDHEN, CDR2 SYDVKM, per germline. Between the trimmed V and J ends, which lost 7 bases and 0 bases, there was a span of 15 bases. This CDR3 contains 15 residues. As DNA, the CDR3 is TGTGCCAGCACCCAGAGGAGCCATTCTAACTATGGCTACACCTTC. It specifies CASTQRSHSNYGYTF.

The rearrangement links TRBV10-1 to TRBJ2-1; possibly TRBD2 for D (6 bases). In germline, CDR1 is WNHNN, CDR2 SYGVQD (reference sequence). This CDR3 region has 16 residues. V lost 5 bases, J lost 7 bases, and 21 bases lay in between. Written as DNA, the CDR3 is TGCGCCAGCAGTAAGGCGAGGCTAGCGAATTTGAATGAGCAGTTCTTC. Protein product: CASSKARLANLNEQFF.

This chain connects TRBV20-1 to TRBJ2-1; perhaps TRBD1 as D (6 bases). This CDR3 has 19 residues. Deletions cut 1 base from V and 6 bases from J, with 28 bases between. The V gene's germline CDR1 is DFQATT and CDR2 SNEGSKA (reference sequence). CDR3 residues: CSARVRGAGALLPINEQFF. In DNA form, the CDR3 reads TGCAGTGCTAGAGTGAGAGGCGCAGGGGCCCTACTACCAATCAATGAGCAGTTCTTC.